This note documents a single T cell receptor beta chain sequence. The data derive from a study of cytomegalovirus exposure and HLA in healthy donors. CDR3 size: 14 residues. V lost 9 bases, J lost 6 bases, and 14 bases stayed unmatched. The germline gives CDR1 MNHEY, CDR2 SMNVEV (reference sequence). The PCR contained 60 Vbeta and 13 Jbeta primers. TCRdb's table, derived via immunoSEQ multiplex PCR, lists solely in-frame clones and lacks some. The sample includes about 72,000 clones, roughly 74% of them seen just once. The V call is TRBV27, the J call TRBJ2-7; 7 positions match TRBD2. The specimen sequenced was PBMCs. This receptor was obtained from a man aged 40-50 years in good health and CMV-seronegative. CDR3 protein: CASHPWGGSLEQYF. In nucleotides, the CDR3 is TGTGCCAGTCATCCCTGGGGGGGGTCGCTCGAGCAGTACTTC.